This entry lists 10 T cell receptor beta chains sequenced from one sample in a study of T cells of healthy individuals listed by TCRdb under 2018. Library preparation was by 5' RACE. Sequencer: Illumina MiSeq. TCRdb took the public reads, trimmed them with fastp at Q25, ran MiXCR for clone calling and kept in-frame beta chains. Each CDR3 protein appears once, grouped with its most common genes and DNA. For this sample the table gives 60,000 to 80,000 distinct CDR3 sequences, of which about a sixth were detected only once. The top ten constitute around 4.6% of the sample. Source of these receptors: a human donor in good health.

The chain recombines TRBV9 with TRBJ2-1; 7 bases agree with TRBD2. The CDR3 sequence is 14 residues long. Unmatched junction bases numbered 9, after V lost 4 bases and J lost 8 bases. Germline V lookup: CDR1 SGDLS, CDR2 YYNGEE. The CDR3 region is CASSPGWGGDEQFF. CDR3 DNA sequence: TGTGCCAGCAGCCCCGGTTGGGGGGGTGATGAGCAGTTCTTC. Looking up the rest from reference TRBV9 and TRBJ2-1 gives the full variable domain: DSGVTQTPKHLITATGQRVTLRCSPRSGDLSVYWYQQSLDQGLQFLIQYYNGEERAKGNILERFSAQQFPDLHSELNLSSLELGDSALYFCASSPGWGGDEQFFGPGTRLTVL.

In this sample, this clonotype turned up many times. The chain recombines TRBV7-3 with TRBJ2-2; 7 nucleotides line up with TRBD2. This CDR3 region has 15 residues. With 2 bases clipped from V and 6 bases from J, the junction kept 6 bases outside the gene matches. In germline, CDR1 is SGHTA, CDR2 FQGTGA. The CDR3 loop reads CASSLFGGSSGELFF. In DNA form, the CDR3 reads TGTGCCAGCAGCTTATTCGGCGGGAGCTCCGGGGAGCTGTTTTTT.

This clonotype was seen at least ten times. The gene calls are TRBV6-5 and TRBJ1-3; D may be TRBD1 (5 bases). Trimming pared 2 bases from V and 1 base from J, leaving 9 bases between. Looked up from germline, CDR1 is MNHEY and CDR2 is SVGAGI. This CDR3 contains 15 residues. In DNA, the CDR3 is TGTGCCAGCAGTTACCGGGGGGAATCTGGAAACACCATATATTTT. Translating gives CASSYRGESGNTIYF.

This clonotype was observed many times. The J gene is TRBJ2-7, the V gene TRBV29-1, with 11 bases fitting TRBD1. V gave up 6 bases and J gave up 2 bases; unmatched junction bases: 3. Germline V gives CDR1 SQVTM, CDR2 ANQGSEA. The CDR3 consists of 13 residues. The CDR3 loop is CSVGTGGTYEQYF. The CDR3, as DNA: TGCAGCGTAGGGACAGGGGGAACCTACGAGCAGTACTTC.

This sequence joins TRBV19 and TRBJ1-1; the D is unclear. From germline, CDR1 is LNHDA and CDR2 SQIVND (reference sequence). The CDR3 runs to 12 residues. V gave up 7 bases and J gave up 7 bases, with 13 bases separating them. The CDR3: CASTHPPGEAFF. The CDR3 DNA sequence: TGTGCCAGTACCCACCCCCCAGGTGAAGCTTTCTTT.

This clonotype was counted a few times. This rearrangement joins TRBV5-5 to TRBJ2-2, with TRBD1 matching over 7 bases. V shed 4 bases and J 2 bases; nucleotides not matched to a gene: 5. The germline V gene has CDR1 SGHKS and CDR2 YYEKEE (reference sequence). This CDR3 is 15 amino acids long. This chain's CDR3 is CASSARQGNTGELFF. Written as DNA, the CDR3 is TGTGCCAGCAGCGCCCGACAGGGAAACACCGGGGAGCTGTTTTTT.

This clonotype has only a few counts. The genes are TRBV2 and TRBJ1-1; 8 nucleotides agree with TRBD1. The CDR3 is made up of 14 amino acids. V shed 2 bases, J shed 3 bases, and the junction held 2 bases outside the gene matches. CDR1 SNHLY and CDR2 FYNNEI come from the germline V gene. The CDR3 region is CASSETGGDTEAFF. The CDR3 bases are TGTGCCAGCAGTGAAACAGGGGGTGACACTGAAGCTTTCTTT.

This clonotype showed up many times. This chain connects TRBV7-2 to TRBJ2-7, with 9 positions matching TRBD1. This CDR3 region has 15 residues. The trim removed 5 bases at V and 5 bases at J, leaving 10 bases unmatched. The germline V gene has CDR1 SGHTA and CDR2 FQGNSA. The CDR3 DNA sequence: TGTGCCAGCAGCACACCGGGACAGGGATATAACGAGCAGTACTTC. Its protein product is CASSTPGQGYNEQYF.

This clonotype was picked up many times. The chain's CDR3 is CSARTPGNTEAFF. CDR3 coding DNA: TGCAGTGCTAGAACGCCGGGGAACACTGAAGCTTTCTTT. The J gene is TRBJ1-1, the V gene TRBV20-1; D gene unclear. V lost 2 bases and J 1 base, leaving 8 bases between the germline ends. In germline, CDR1 is DFQATT, CDR2 SNEGSKA (reference sequence). The CDR3 contains 13 residues.

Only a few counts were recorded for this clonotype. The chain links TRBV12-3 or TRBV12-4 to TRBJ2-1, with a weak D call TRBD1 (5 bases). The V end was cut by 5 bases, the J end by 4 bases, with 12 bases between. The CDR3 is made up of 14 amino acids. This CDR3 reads CASSRRTLYNEQFF. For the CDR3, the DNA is TGTGCCAGCAGTCGTCGGACATTATACAATGAGCAGTTCTTC.